The 24 T cell receptor beta chains presented below share a single source sample, sequenced in a study. Cells sorted as Tregs were CD4+, CD25+ and CD127-/low. TCRdb re-called the 5' RACE reads through MiXCR, storing one row per CDR3 protein. There are approximately 11,000 distinct CDR3 sequences in the sample; around a quarter occur only once, and more than 2.5% lies in the top ten. Sequencing used Tregs sorted from a lymph node. Every receptor here comes from a female donor with breast cancer.

This clonotype has ten or more counts. A much bigger clone sits one base away, suggesting this may be a read error. V is TRBV7-9 and J is TRBJ1-2; D call uncertain. This CDR3 comprises 13 residues. Germline loops: CDR1 SEHNR, CDR2 FQNEAQ (reference sequence). The CDR3 is CASSVAGGRGYTF. The CDR3 region has the DNA TGTGCCAGCAGCGTAGCGGGCGGTCGAGGCTACACCTTC.

This rearrangement joins TRBV29-1 to TRBJ2-3, with 7 bases aligning to TRBD1. With V trimmed by 6 bases and J by 2 bases, 2 bases remained unmatched. The CDR3 length is 12 residues. In germline, CDR1 is SQVTM, CDR2 ANQGSEA. The CDR3 loop reads CSVQGVTDTQYF. CDR3 DNA sequence: TGCAGCGTGCAGGGGGTCACAGATACGCAGTATTTT.

Note on this clonotype: A read error may account for a junction end that differs from germline. V gene TRBV6-5 combines with J gene TRBJ2-5; a possible D gene is TRBD2 (7 bases). The CDR3 extends over 13 amino acids. CDR1 is MNHEY and CDR2 is SVGAGI in the germline V gene. CDR3 nucleotides: TGTGCCAGCAGCCCCGGGGGGCAAGAAACCCAGTACTTC. Amino acids: CASSPGGQETQYF.

Ten or more counts support this clonotype. A much bigger clone sits one base away, suggesting this may be a read error. The rearrangement links TRBV12-3 or TRBV12-4 to TRBJ2-5; D unclear. CDR3 size: 13 residues. The CDR3 DNA reads as TGTGCCAGCAGGTCAGGTCCACAAGAGACCCAGCACTTC. This encodes CASRSGPQETQHF.

This clonotype was seen just once. The chain couples TRBV5-1 to TRBJ2-5; D not certain. Trimming took off 2 bases at V and 7 bases at J, with 6 bases between the two ends. Per the germline V gene, CDR1 is SGHRS and CDR2 is YFSETQ. The CDR3 is 11 amino acids. The CDR3 loop reads CASSFKATQYF. The DNA for the CDR3 is TGCGCCAGCAGCTTTAAAGCGACCCAGTACTTC. Together with reference TRBV5-1 and TRBJ2-5, the CDR3 gives the full variable domain: KAGVTQTPRYLIKTRGQQVTLSCSPISGHRSVSWYQQTPGQGLQFLFEYFSETQRNKGNFPGRFSGRQFSNSRSEMNVSTLELGDSALYLCASSFKATQYFGPGTRLLVL.

This clonotype was seen once. This rearrangement joins TRBV6-5 to TRBJ2-1; TRBD1 might be the D (5 bases). Germline V gene sequence: CDR1 MNHEY, CDR2 SVGAGI. V lost 0 bases, J lost 9 bases, and 9 bases lay in between. CDR3 length: 13 amino acids. The CDR3 DNA reads as TGTGCCAGCAGTTACTCAGAGGACATTGAGCAGTTCTTC. It translates to CASSYSEDIEQFF.

Notes on this clonotype: A read error is possible here, since a much larger clone lies one base away. The gene calls are TRBV24-1 and TRBJ2-6, with D possibly TRBD2 on 6 matching bases. The CDR3 covers 16 residues. Trimming took off 3 bases at V and 4 bases at J, with 12 bases between the two ends. In germline, CDR1 is KGHDR, CDR2 SFDVKD. DNA for the CDR3: TGTGCCACCAGTGATGTCGGGGGTTCAGGGGCCAACGTCCTGACTTTC. Translated: CATSDVGGSGANVLTF.

This clonotype came up a few times. The chain carries TRBV7-2 and TRBJ1-2, with 8 nucleotides matching TRBD1. This CDR3 region has 15 residues. Trimming removed 5 bases from V and 0 bases from J; junction bases left unmatched: 5. Germline CDR1 is SGHTA and CDR2 is FQGNSA. The CDR3 DNA is TGTGCCAGCAGCCCCTCGGGACAGGCTAACTATGGCTACACCTTC. It translates to CASSPSGQANYGYTF.

The chain carries TRBV11-2 and TRBJ2-1; D call uncertain. Germline V gene data show CDR1 as SGHAT and CDR2 as FQNNGV. The CDR3 runs 14 residues. With 4 bases removed from V and 8 bases from J, the gap between germline ends came to 15 bases. The CDR3 here is CASSSGPDIHEQFF. In DNA, the CDR3 is TGTGCCAGCAGCTCCGGTCCCGACATCCATGAGCAGTTCTTC. The full variable domain, in which reference TRBV11-2 and TRBJ2-1 provide the parts outside the CDR3, is EAGVAQSPRYKIIEKRQSVAFWCNPISGHATLYWYQQILGQGPKLLIQFQNNGVVDDSQLPKDRFSAERLKGVDSTLKIQPAKLEDSAVYLCASSSGPDIHEQFFGPGTRLTVL.

The chain links TRBV20-1 to TRBJ2-1; D could derive from TRBD1 or TRBD2 (6 bases each). This CDR3 comprises 12 residues. Trimming shortened V by 3 bases and J by 10 bases, and 13 bases separated the two germline ends. From germline, CDR1 is DFQATT and CDR2 SNEGSKA (reference sequence). The CDR3 DNA follows: TGCAGTGCTAGGACGGGGGCTCGGGAGCAGTTCTTC. Its translation: CSARTGAREQFF.

This clonotype is classed as medium-sized (0.01 to 0.1%). J is TRBJ2-1 and V is TRBV6-5; TRBD1 might be the D (6 bases). Trimming cost V 0 bases and J 12 bases, with 18 bases left between them. Germline lookup yields CDR1 MNHEY and CDR2 SVGAGI. The CDR3 consists of 15 residues. This CDR3 is CASSYSAQGPKGQFF. For the CDR3, the DNA is TGTGCCAGCAGTTACTCTGCACAGGGCCCGAAGGGGCAGTTCTTC.

As concerns this clonotype: This sequence may be a read error, since a much larger clone differs from it by one base. This rearrangement joins TRBV19 to TRBJ1-5; 7 positions match TRBD1. J lost 2 bases, V lost 5 bases, and 9 bases had no gene match. Per germline, CDR1 LNHDA and CDR2 SQIVND (reference sequence). There are 16 residues in the CDR3. The CDR3 is CASSRRQGGGNQPQHF. CDR3 DNA sequence: TGTGCCAGTAGTCGAAGACAGGGCGGAGGCAATCAGCCCCAGCATTTT.

This clonotype came up many times. This chain uses TRBV18 with TRBJ2-1, with a tentative D call TRBD1 (6 bases). The CDR3 is 13 residues long. From germline, CDR1 is KGHSH and CDR2 LQKENI. The V and J ends lost 3 bases and 6 bases respectively, with 9 bases between them. The DNA for the CDR3 is TGTGCCAGCTCACCGACAGGATCCAATGAGCAGTTCTTC. Translating it yields CASSPTGSNEQFF.

This clonotype is termed large. This chain joins TRBV5-1 and TRBJ2-7; 10 bases agree with TRBD1. This CDR3 has 14 residues. The V segment lost 6 bases and the J segment 2 bases; nucleotides outside the gene matches: 5. Germline CDR1 and CDR2: SGHRS and YFSETQ. CDR3 in DNA: TGCGCCAGCAAAGGGACAGGGGACACCTACGAGCAGTACTTC. Its protein is CASKGTGDTYEQYF.

As to this clonotype: The junction does not match germline at one end; this may be a read error. The chain has TRBV20-1 and TRBJ1-6, with TRBD1 as a possible D gene (5 bases). The CDR3 loop spans 14 amino acids. Germline CDR1 reads DFQATT; CDR2 reads SNEGSKA (reference sequence). CDR3 nucleotide sequence: TGCAGTGCTCCCGGGGACTTACCGAATTCACCCCGCCACTTT. Translating it yields CSAPGDLPNSPRHF.

This clonotype was seen at least ten times. J is TRBJ2-7 and V is TRBV6-8; 7 nucleotides agree with TRBD1. CDR3 length: 15 amino acids. V was pared by 0 bases and J by 5 bases, with 7 bases of the junction left unmatched. CDR1 and CDR2 (germline): MNHGY, SAAAGT. CDR3 DNA sequence: TGTGCCAGCAGTTACTCAAGGGGGCGTACCCACGAGCAGTACTTC. Translating it yields CASSYSRGRTHEQYF.

This clonotype is deemed medium-sized (0.01 to 0.1%). The chain carries TRBV19 and TRBJ1-5; D not resolved. The CDR3 is made up of 14 amino acids. V was cut by 3 bases and J by 3 bases, with 9 bases left in between. Germline CDR1 reads LNHDA; CDR2 reads SQIVND (reference sequence). The CDR3 region has the DNA TGTGCCAGTAGTATGGGTCCTTACAATCAGCCCCAGCATTTT. This encodes CASSMGPYNQPQHF.

In its sample, this clonotype ranks as large. An end of the junction does not agree with germline; a read error may underlie this. The chain recombines TRBV10-2 with TRBJ2-1, with 13 bases lining up with TRBD2. The length of the CDR3 is 14 residues. Germline V CDR1 and CDR2: WSHSY, SAAADI. CDR3 DNA: TGCGCCAGCAGGGAGGGACCCGGGACTAGCGGGATTGACTTC. This encodes CASREGPGTSGIDF.

This clonotype is medium-sized. The rearrangement links TRBV7-9 to TRBJ2-7; a possible D gene is TRBD2 (6 bases). The CDR3 length is 17 residues. Germline lookup yields CDR1 SEHNR and CDR2 FQNEAQ (reference sequence). The V gene lost 1 base and the J gene lost 5 bases, with 21 bases spanning the gap. The chain's CDR3 is CASSLERWGETGNEQYF. In nucleotides, the CDR3 is TGTGCCAGCAGCTTAGAACGTTGGGGGGAGACGGGAAACGAGCAGTACTTC.

As regards this clonotype: Since no conserved phenylalanine or tryptophan closes the CDR3, a read error is the likely cause. This chain links TRBV11-3 with TRBJ2-1, with 12 bases fitting TRBD2. This CDR3 has 14 amino acids. CDR1 SGHNT and CDR2 YENEEA come from the germline V gene. The CDR3 coding sequence is TGTGCCACCAGCTTAGGGACTAGCGGGAATGAGCAGTTCCTC. Protein product: CATSLGTSGNEQFL.

This clonotype was recorded a few times. The chain carries TRBV6-5 and TRBJ1-2; 10 bases match TRBD1. J lost 3 bases, V lost 3 bases, and 7 bases had no gene match. Germline CDR1 MNHEY, CDR2 SVGAGI. The CDR3 is 16 residues long. The CDR3 coding sequence is TGTGCCAGCAGTTATGACAGGGGGCGCGGGGACTATGGCTACACCTTC. It codes for CASSYDRGRGDYGYTF.

With regard to this clonotype: Since a much larger clone is just one base distant, this may be a read error. This chain links TRBV5-1 with TRBJ2-1; 7 bases agree with TRBD1. V shed 2 bases and J 5 bases; nucleotides not matched to a gene: 13. Germline V gene data show CDR1 as SGHRS and CDR2 as YFSETQ. This CDR3 is built from 17 residues. CDR3 sequence reads: CASSFFSTGLSHNEQFF. CDR3 nucleotide sequence: TGCGCCAGCAGCTTTTTCTCGACAGGGCTGAGCCACAATGAGCAGTTCTTC.

This clonotype was recorded many times. The chain recombines TRBV7-9 with TRBJ2-3; weak D call: TRBD2 (5 bases). Trimming stripped 0 bases from V and 2 bases from J, with 6 bases between. Germline V CDR1 and CDR2: SEHNR, FQNEAQ (reference sequence). The CDR3 is 14 residues long. The CDR3 nucleotides are TGTGCCAGCAGCTTAGCTAGCGTCACAGATACGCAGTATTTT. Translation: CASSLASVTDTQYF.

This clonotype is deemed medium-sized. The V gene is TRBV15, the J gene TRBJ2-1, with D possibly being TRBD1 or TRBD2 (5 bases each). Germline V gene sequence: CDR1 LNHNV, CDR2 YYDKDF (reference sequence). V was cut by 1 base and J by 6 bases, with 16 bases left in between. The CDR3 is 16 amino acids. The DNA of the CDR3 is TGTGCCACCAGCAGAGGATCCGGGGCGCGATTCAATGAGCAGTTCTTC. Translated: CATSRGSGARFNEQFF.